Described below is a single TCR beta chain sequence and its context. Its antigen is unidentified. TCRdb analysed the 5' RACE reads with MiXCR anew, one entry per CDR3 protein. The sample includes roughly 54,000 distinct CDR3 sequences, about a sixth of them seen just once. Study-wide results and caveats: Tumor Tregs overlapped most with tumor, then blood, naive CD4+ cells.

The CDR3 extends over 13 amino acids. J lost 5 bases, V lost 8 bases, and 4 bases had no gene match. From germline, CDR1 is SGHVS and CDR2 FQNEAQ. The gene calls are TRBV7-8 and TRBJ2-5; 11 nucleotides line up with TRBD2. The sequence derives from a female donor with breast cancer. Sequencing was done on a sample of naive CD4+ T cells sorted from blood. As to subset: naive CD4+ T cells, CD4+CD45RA+CD25-. In DNA form, the CDR3 reads TGTGCCAGCGGCGCTAGCGGGAGGGAGACCCAGTACTTC. This encodes CASGASGRETQYF.